This T cell receptor (beta chain) was recovered during a study of T cell clonality in common variable immunodeficiency. Profiled with immunoSEQ multiplex PCR; TCRdb holds only in-frame clones, not every one. The sample counts about 39,000 clones, none seen once; the ten largest own 2.5% to 3%. General study points: Compared with controls, CVID subjects had fewer shared TCRbeta clones.

Germline CDR1 SNHLY, CDR2 FYNNEI. V lost 8 bases, J lost 1 base, and 11 bases lay in between. This CDR3 has 13 amino acids. About this clone itself: What it recognizes is unknown. The read terminates 3 residues ahead of where the CDR3 ends, so the germline J gene completes it.

V is TRBV2 and J is TRBJ1-1; D is possibly TRBD1 (5 bases). This TCR was sampled from a person aged 18 to 70 in good health. The sequencing sample was made of peripheral blood mononuclear cells. The part of the CDR3 DNA that was read is TGTGCCAGCCGAGGGGTCGAGAACACTGAA. Amino acid sequence: CASRGVENTE. The complete CDR3 protein is CASRGVENTEAFF.